This T cell receptor beta chain was recorded in a study of blood T cell repertoires in COVID-19. Study overall: Collection of acute and convalescent COVID-19 samples took place in the United States, Italy and Spain.

With V trimmed by 4 bases and J by 12 bases, 15 bases remained unmatched. The CDR3 is 15 amino acids. The V gene's germline CDR1 is SGHRS and CDR2 YFSETQ. This clone was picked up one time. This table comes from immunoSEQ multiplex PCR, and its TCRdb copy is limited to in-frame clones, with some not included. The table has 40,000 to 50,000 clones, more than 75% seen once. The source is a man aged 50 to 60 with active COVID-19. The chain recombines TRBV5-1 with TRBJ2-4; 8 bases are shared with TRBD2. Sequenced material: peripheral blood. The CDR3 spells CASSPGGSGGKTQYF. As DNA, the CDR3 is TGCGCCAGCAGCCCTGGGGGGAGCGGGGGCAAGACTCAGTACTTC.